What follows are 19 T cell receptor beta chains derived from one specimen sequenced in a study of STAT3 mutations in large granular lymphocyte leukemia (dated by TCRdb to about 2019). On the study overall, not on this receptor specifically: Every T-LGLL patient showed at least one immunodominant TCRbeta clonotype, and about half showed multiple immunodominant subclonotypes.

These TCRs are of unknown antigen specificity. Library method: the immunoSEQ multiplex PCR assay. TCRdb holds this immuneACCESS table with in-frame rearrangements only. Some clones are missing; in checked studies, unresolved V genes explain under half, and the rest has no known cause. The sample records roughly 38,000 clones, roughly 88% of which are singletons. Less than 0.55% of the sample belongs to the ten largest clones. Sequencing was performed on PBMCs. The receptors were sampled from a human donor with T large granular lymphocyte leukemia. Some clones in this sample may be carry-over from other donors' samples.

V is TRBV5-1 and J is TRBJ2-2; a possible D gene is TRBD2 (6 bases). Trimming cost V 2 bases and J 2 bases, with 16 bases left between them. CDR1 SGHRS and CDR2 YFSETQ come from the germline V gene. The CDR3 loop spans 17 amino acids. The DNA for the CDR3 is TGCGCCAGCAGCTTCGGAACGGGGGTGATAAACACCGGGGAGCTGTTTTTT. This gives the protein CASSFGTGVINTGELFF.

The chain carries TRBV5-3 and TRBJ1-6; TRBD1 is a possible D gene (5 bases). TRBV5-3 is an ORF; its function is uncertain. The CDR3 covers 17 residues. The germline V and J ends were trimmed by 4 bases and 2 bases, with 16 bases remaining between them. This chain's CDR3 is CARSLPGLIPYNSPLHF. CDR3 sequence (DNA): TGTGCCAGAAGCCTACCAGGGTTGATCCCCTATAATTCACCCCTCCACTTT.

The rearrangement links TRBV5-1 to TRBJ1-2; 10 positions agree with TRBD1. V was pared by 1 base and J by 5 bases, with 8 bases of the junction left unmatched. The germline V gene encodes CDR1 SGHRS and CDR2 YFSETQ. The length of the CDR3 is 16 residues. Here the CDR3 DNA reads TGCGCCAGCAGCTTGCTACCTGGACAGGGGGGATATGGCTACACCTTC. The encoded protein is CASSLLPGQGGYGYTF.

The CDR3 protein is CATRDSPYEQYF. CDR3 in DNA: TGTGCCACCAGGGACAGCCCCTACGAGCAGTACTTC. The chain carries TRBV28 and TRBJ2-7; 7 positions agree with TRBD1. Trimming cost V 10 bases and J 2 bases; bases outside gene matches: 5. Germline-derived CDR1 and CDR2 are MDHEN and SYDVKM. The CDR3 loop spans 12 amino acids.

The chain uses TRBV27 and TRBJ1-5; possible D gene TRBD1, 5 bases. CDR3 size: 12 residues. Trimming took off 8 bases at V and 5 bases at J, with 10 bases between the two ends. Germline CDR1 and CDR2: MNHEY and SMNVEV (reference sequence). CDR3 coding DNA: TGTGCCAGCGGTAGGGGACATCAGCCCCAGCATTTT. As protein: CASGRGHQPQHF.

The genes are TRBV9 and TRBJ1-3; D gene uncertain. V was cut by 3 bases and J by 0 bases, with 10 bases left in between. Germline loops: CDR1 SGDLS, CDR2 YYNGEE. The CDR3 totals 15 residues. The DNA for the CDR3 is TGTGCCAGCAGCGCGCCCGTGCACTCTGGAAACACCATATATTTT. It yields the protein CASSAPVHSGNTIYF.

The V and J genes are TRBV29-1 and TRBJ1-2, with 8 bases fitting TRBD1. The trim removed 5 bases at V and 6 bases at J, leaving 2 bases unmatched. CDR1 and CDR2 from the germline V gene are SQVTM and ANQGSEA. The CDR3 is 11 residues long. This chain's CDR3 is CSVSRGHGYTF. CDR3 DNA sequence: TGCAGCGTTTCCAGGGGGCATGGCTACACCTTC.

The chain carries TRBV9 and TRBJ2-7, with D perhaps being TRBD1 or TRBD2 (5 bases each). Trimming took 3 bases from V and 4 from J, leaving 8 bases between them. CDR3 length equals 12 residues. In germline, CDR1 is SGDLS, CDR2 YYNGEE. This CDR3 reads CASSGDGYEQYF. The CDR3 DNA follows: TGTGCCAGCAGCGGGGACGGTTACGAGCAGTACTTC.

V usage is TRBV5-1 and J usage is TRBJ1-4; D perhaps matches TRBD1 (6 bases). Trimming shortened V by 1 base and J by 2 bases, and 15 bases separated the two germline ends. Germline V gene lookup returns CDR1 SGHRS and CDR2 YFSETQ. The CDR3 consists of 17 residues. The DNA for the CDR3 is TGCGCCAGCAGCTTGTTGGGGGGCGCGACGACTAATGAAAAACTGTTTTTT. It yields the protein CASSLLGGATTNEKLFF.

This clone occurred once. The rearrangement uses TRBV6-5 and TRBJ1-2, with TRBD1 as a possible D gene (6 bases). The germline V and J ends were trimmed by 4 bases and 3 bases, with 15 bases remaining between them. The CDR3 is 15 residues long. The germline V gene encodes CDR1 MNHEY and CDR2 SVGAGI. In DNA, the CDR3 is TGTGCCAGCAGTTCCAGGGGTGTATTAGACTATGGCTACACCTTC. Translation gives CASSSRGVLDYGYTF.

The genes are TRBV5-1 and TRBJ2-7; 7 positions agree with TRBD1. The germline gives CDR1 SGHRS, CDR2 YFSETQ. V was pared by 3 bases and J by 12 bases, with 9 bases of the junction left unmatched. The CDR3 runs to 12 residues. CDR3 in DNA: TGCGCCAGCAGCTCAACAGGGGAGACCCTGTACTTC. Translating it yields CASSSTGETLYF.

J is TRBJ2-7 and V is TRBV5-5; D unclear. Trimming pared 1 base from V and 5 bases from J, leaving 19 bases between. Germline CDR1 reads SGHKS; CDR2 reads YYEKEE (reference sequence). The CDR3 is made up of 16 amino acids. This CDR3 reads CASSLTDLLSWDEQYV. The CDR3 DNA sequence: TGTGCCAGCAGCTTGACCGACCTTCTAAGTTGGGACGAGCAGTACGTC.

The genes are TRBV2 and TRBJ2-7, with 9 bases lining up with TRBD2. Germline V gene data show CDR1 as SNHLY and CDR2 as FYNNEI. This CDR3 contains 15 residues. V shed 6 bases and J 2 bases; nucleotides not matched to a gene: 8. CDR3 DNA sequence: TGTGCCAGCAGGCTAGAAGCGGGGGGCACCTACGAGCAGTACTTC. It encodes CASRLEAGGTYEQYF.

This sequence joins TRBV11-3 and TRBJ1-1; D is unclear. CDR3 length: 13 amino acids. The germline CDR1 and CDR2 sequences are SGHNT and YENEEA. Deletions cut 1 base from V and 3 bases from J, with 6 bases between. The CDR3 DNA sequence: TGTGCCAGCAGCTTAGTGTGGTACACTGAAGCTTTCTTT. It encodes CASSLVWYTEAFF.

The chain joins TRBV28 to TRBJ1-4, with a tentative D call TRBD1 (6 bases). Per germline, CDR1 MDHEN and CDR2 SYDVKM. V dropped 6 bases and J dropped 5 bases, with 13 bases sitting between them. This CDR3 is built from 14 residues. The CDR3 is CASSQTGTNEKLFF. DNA for the CDR3: TGTGCCAGCAGCCAAACAGGGACCAATGAAAAACTGTTTTTT. The complete variable domain, with remaining parts taken from reference TRBV28 and TRBJ1-4, reads DVKVTQSSRYLVKRTGEKVFLECVQDMDHENMFWYRQDPGLGLRLIYFSYDVKMKEKGDIPEGYSVSREKKERFSLILESASTNQTSMYLCASSQTGTNEKLFFGSGTQLSVL.

The chain links TRBV15 to TRBJ1-5; tentative D call: TRBD1 (5 bases). This CDR3 region has 15 residues. V was pared by 0 bases and J by 10 bases, with 16 bases between. Germline assignment: CDR1 LNHNV and CDR2 YYDKDF (reference sequence). The CDR3 DNA sequence: TGTGCCACCAGCAGAGATCGGGGGGGAGGGCCTCCCCAGCATTTT. Translated, it gives CATSRDRGGGPPQHF.

The chain has TRBV13 and TRBJ1-1; D is perhaps TRBD1 (6 bases). There are 15 residues in the CDR3. Germline values: CDR1 PRHDT, CDR2 FYEKMQ (reference sequence). Trimming took 6 bases from V and 4 from J, leaving 18 bases between them. In nucleotides, the CDR3 is TGTGCCAGCAGTAACGCAGGGGATCCCGGCACTGAAGCTTTCTTT. It specifies CASSNAGDPGTEAFF. Supplemented by reference TRBV13 and TRBJ1-1, the full variable domain reads AAGVIQSPRHLIKEKRETATLKCYPIPRHDTVYWYQQGPGQDPQFLISFYEKMQSDKGSIPDRFSAQQFSDYHSELNMSSLELGDSALYFCASSNAGDPGTEAFFGQGTRLTVV.

V usage is TRBV28 and J usage is TRBJ2-5; D not resolved. Trimming removed 2 bases at V and 3 bases at J, with 10 bases between. The CDR3 covers 14 residues. Germline V CDR1 and CDR2: MDHEN, SYDVKM. The CDR3 loop is CASSLRFGEETQYF. CDR3 coding DNA: TGTGCCAGCAGTTTACGTTTTGGGGAAGAGACCCAGTACTTC. Drawing the rest from reference TRBV28 and TRBJ2-5, the complete variable domain is DVKVTQSSRYLVKRTGEKVFLECVQDMDHENMFWYRQDPGLGLRLIYFSYDVKMKEKGDIPEGYSVSREKKERFSLILESASTNQTSMYLCASSLRFGEETQYFGPGTRLLVL.

This clone was counted between two and nine times. This chain connects TRBV18 to TRBJ1-6, with TRBD1 matching 9 bases. V shed 1 base and J 9 bases; nucleotides not matched to a gene: 4. CDR1 and CDR2 (germline): KGHSH, LQKENI. CDR3 size: 15 residues. The CDR3 coding sequence is TGTGCCAGCTCACCACGACAGGGGGATAGTTCACCCCTCCACTTT. This codes for CASSPRQGDSSPLHF.